This T cell receptor (beta chain) was retrieved from a study of cytomegalovirus exposure and HLA in healthy donors. This clone was seen only once. PCR employed 60 Vbeta and 13 Jbeta primers. The repertoire was sequenced with immunoSEQ multiplex PCR; TCRdb's copy has only in-frame clones and lacks some. The profile shows roughly 140,000 clones, about three quarters of them singletons. The germline gives CDR1 MRHNA, CDR2 SNTAGT. The V and J ends lost 0 bases and 2 bases, in that order; junction bases with no gene match: 2. This CDR3 comprises 16 residues. The receptor was isolated from a human donor in good health. The chain joins TRBV6-4 to TRBJ2-3; TRBD2 aligns across 10 bases. Sequenced: PBMCs. CDR3 coding DNA: TGTGCCAGCAGTGACTCTGGGACTAGCGTCACAGATACGCAGTATTTT. Its translation: CASSDSGTSVTDTQYF.